This TCR beta chain stems from a study of early T cells in non-severe SARS-CoV-2 infection. Study information: Sequencing used unsorted whole-blood bulk RNA, so chains lack pairing.

Separate cDNA molecules each had unique molecular identifiers attached to them. TCRdb re-called the 5' RACE reads through MiXCR, storing one row per CDR3 protein. The sample records tens of thousands of distinct CDR3 sequences, about 6% being singletons. The ends were cut back, 4 bases at V and 6 bases at J, with 13 bases in the middle. The CDR3 has 13 amino acids. Per germline, CDR1 SGHVS and CDR2 FNYEAQ. The chain uses TRBV7-6 and TRBJ2-7; D not resolved. This clonotype was obtained from an adult who was a healthcare worker with PCR-confirmed SARS-CoV-2 infection or an uninfected control (not recorded which). Sequenced: whole blood. CDR3 in amino acids: CASSSLSDGEQYF. CDR3 coding DNA: TGTGCCAGCAGCTCGCTTTCGGACGGCGAGCAGTACTTC.